The 10 T cell receptor beta chains in this list originate from one sample, sequenced in a study of blood T cell repertoires in COVID-19. The data were produced by immunoSEQ multiplex PCR, yet TCRdb's version contains in-frame clones alone and is incomplete. The sample consists of 200,000 to 250,000 clones, approximately 83% of them appearing once. Material for sequencing was PBMCs or T cells enriched from blood (not recorded which). These receptors all stem from a middle-aged woman with acute COVID-19.

The V and J genes are TRBV27 and TRBJ1-2; 7 positions match TRBD1. Trimming cost V 3 bases and J 3 bases; bases outside gene matches: 4. Germline loops: CDR1 MNHEY, CDR2 SMNVEV (reference sequence). CDR3 length: 14 amino acids. The CDR3 sequence is CASSFRGGDYGYTF. CDR3 bases: TGTGCCAGCAGTTTTAGAGGGGGCGACTATGGCTACACCTTC.

This sequence joins TRBV28 and TRBJ2-7; 7 bases map to TRBD1. Trimming at V came to 5 bases and at J to 0 bases, leaving 7 bases not matched to a gene. From germline, CDR1 is MDHEN and CDR2 SYDVKM. The CDR3 has 15 residues. The CDR3 DNA sequence: TGTGCCAGCAGTGGGACAGTGGTGGGCTCCTACGAGCAGTACTTC. Its protein product is CASSGTVVGSYEQYF. Full variable domain (rest looked up from reference TRBV28 and TRBJ2-7): DVKVTQSSRYLVKRTGEKVFLECVQDMDHENMFWYRQDPGLGLRLIYFSYDVKMKEKGDIPEGYSVSREKKERFSLILESASTNQTSMYLCASSGTVVGSYEQYFGPGTRLTVT.

V and J are TRBV19 and TRBJ1-1; no definite D call. CDR1 and CDR2 (germline): LNHDA, SQIVND (reference sequence). Trimming left V 6 bases short and J 3 bases short, with 14 bases between. The CDR3 has 14 residues. CDR3 sequence: CASRYGRRDTEAFF. As DNA, the CDR3 is TGTGCCAGTAGATATGGGCGGCGGGACACTGAAGCTTTCTTT.

This clone was counted only a few times. This chain connects TRBV3-1 (or the pseudogene TRBV3-2) to TRBJ2-5; D uncertain. Deletions cut 3 bases from V and 4 bases from J, with 9 bases between. This CDR3 comprises 13 residues. Germline V CDR1 and CDR2: LGHDT, YNNKEL (reference sequence). The CDR3 spells CASSQRSVETQYF. CDR3 bases: TGTGCCAGCAGCCAGCGATCTGTAGAGACCCAGTACTTC.

The chain combines TRBV28 with TRBJ2-4; 13 nucleotides match TRBD2. The CDR3 sequence is 19 residues long. Unmatched junction bases numbered 8, after V lost 2 bases and J lost 1 base. CDR1 MDHEN and CDR2 SYDVKM come from the germline V gene. CDR3 sequence (DNA): TGTGCCAGCAGTTTAGGACTAGCGGGAGCTTTTAAGGCCAAAAACATTCAGTACTTC. This encodes CASSLGLAGAFKAKNIQYF.

This clone was observed once. The rearrangement joins TRBV10-2 to TRBJ2-5; 7 nucleotides agree with TRBD1. The CDR3 consists of 14 residues. With V trimmed by 6 bases and J by 2 bases, 6 bases remained unmatched. CDR1 WSHSY and CDR2 SAAADI come from the germline V gene. The CDR3 reads CASRDGTEQETQYF. The CDR3 bases are TGCGCCAGCAGAGACGGGACAGAGCAAGAGACCCAGTACTTC.

The chain combines TRBV11-3 with TRBJ2-2; 14 bases match TRBD2. This CDR3 spans 16 amino acids. In germline, CDR1 is SGHNT, CDR2 YENEEA. V gave up 5 bases and J gave up 6 bases; unmatched junction bases: 5. The CDR3: CASSPTSGRAPGELFF. CDR3 nucleotides: TGTGCCAGCAGCCCGACTAGCGGGAGGGCCCCCGGGGAGCTGTTTTTT. Together with reference TRBV11-3 and TRBJ2-2, the CDR3 gives the full variable domain: EAGVVQSPRYKIIEKKQPVAFWCNPISGHNTLYWYLQNLGQGPELLIRYENEEAVDDSQLPKDRFSAERLKGVDSTLKIQPAELGDSAVYLCASSPTSGRAPGELFFGEGSRLTVL.

The chain carries TRBV19 and TRBJ2-4; 9 bases match TRBD1. The CDR3 covers 16 residues. V lost 1 base, J lost 8 bases, and 9 bases stayed unmatched. Germline lookup yields CDR1 LNHDA and CDR2 SQIVND (reference sequence). In DNA form, the CDR3 reads TGTGCCAGTAGTATAGGAACCGGGACAGGGTTGGACATTCAGTACTTC. This codes for CASSIGTGTGLDIQYF.

This chain connects TRBV11-2 to TRBJ2-7; 7 bases match TRBD1. The CDR3 length is 14 residues. Germline loops: CDR1 SGHAT, CDR2 FQNNGV. The V gene end was trimmed by 7 bases and the J gene end by 3 bases; junction bases not matched to a gene: 9. For the CDR3, the DNA is TGTGCCAGCACGGGGTTGGGACAGCTCTACGAGCAGTACTTC. Translated: CASTGLGQLYEQYF.

The chain carries TRBV5-4 and TRBJ2-5, with 9 bases matching TRBD2. Germline loops: CDR1 SGHNT, CDR2 YYREEE (reference sequence). The junction had 1 base not matched to a gene; V was cut back by 1 base and J by 0 bases. This CDR3 comprises 15 residues. CDR3 coding DNA: TGTGCCAGCAGCTTGTCTAGCGGGAACCAAGAGACCCAGTACTTC. This encodes CASSLSSGNQETQYF.